The sequence of this TCR beta chain was determined in a study of CD8 T cells in Susac syndrome (dated by TCRdb to about 2019). Regarding the complete study: Repertoire sequencing was used to test whether CD8+ T cell activation and differentiation in Susac syndrome was antigen driven. The study compared CD8+ T cell repertoire clonality among 11 to 12 healthy donors, around 14 Susac syndrome patients and fewer than 19 multiple sclerosis patients. Broader findings and caveats from the paper: The TCR sequencing and HLA analysis was acknowledged to have included a relatively small number of individuals.

High-throughput TCR beta sequencing profiled peripheral blood CD8+ and CD4+ T cells from healthy donors, Susac syndrome patients and multiple sclerosis patients. Healthy donors were age- and sex-matched controls. Bulk CD8+ and CD4+ T cells were purified by magnetic negative isolation, whereas CD8+ TEMRA cells were enriched by FACS. Blood was collected in EDTA tubes and processed within 24 hours, with PBMCs isolated through density gradient centrifugation. PBMCs intended for TCR sequencing were frozen in liquid nitrogen and were later thawed in a 37 degrees C water bath. The sorted or isolated CD4+, CD8+ and CD8+ TEMRA cells had a purity of 90% or higher. Only one count was recorded for this clonotype. Its antigen has not been determined. Base-call qualities are not available, and no considerably larger clone is one nucleotide away. One read alone is weak evidence. RNA was extracted using the RNeasy kit, and roughly 0.45 to 1 microgram was reverse transcribed with random hexamers. TCR beta CDR3 regions were amplified with the immunoSEQ multiplex PCR assay covering 54 Vbeta and 13 Jbeta segments. PCR amplification bias was corrected using a synthetic template baseline for primer optimization and computational correction. From the authors' description of their analysis: Only productive sequences were kept, with reads annotated to V, D and J genes according to IMGT and analyzed in immunoSEQ Analyzer. Clonality was computed as one minus Shannon entropy normalized by log2 of the number of productive unique sequences. For each patient and control, public and private clones were evaluated within the 100 most prevalent clones. Clones were defined as Susac-specific when absent from the healthy and MS cohorts, from some 1,100 published viral clones and from other ImmuneACCESS disease sequences. TCRdb passed the public sequencing reads through fastp at Q25 and MiXCR, retaining productive beta sequences. Rows with one shared CDR3 protein collapse into an entry with the most common genes and DNA. TCRdb assigned the V and J calls; the authors' analysis was not used. For this sample there are some 80,000 distinct CDR3 sequences; roughly 93% appear just once. Roughly 0.26% of the sample is taken by the ten largest.

CDR1 and CDR2 were assigned from the germline V gene as SQVTM and ANQGSEA. The CDR3 starts with the cysteine, ends with the phenylalanine, and has 17 residues. Of the read, only the CDR3 DNA is kept; its 51 bases are in frame from base 1. For this chain, trimming is 2 bases at the V end and 0 bases at the J end, and the number of junction bases without a gene match is 9. Sequencing was carried out using CD8+ T cells from PBMCs. This sequence was found in a human donor in good health. The chain joins TRBV29-1 to TRBJ2-3, with 9 bases aligning to TRBD2. The encoded CDR3 is CSVERLASGVSTDTQYF. The nucleotide sequence reads TGCAGCGTTGAACGCTTGGCTAGCGGGGTGAGCACAGATACGCAGTATTTT.